This entry is about one T cell receptor beta chain. This specimen belongs to a study of neoadjuvant anti-PD-1 for oral cavity cancer. Overall study: Patients without progression received a fourth nivolumab dose around day 43, then surgical resection on days 50-56.

The CDR3 has 19 amino acids. Germline V gene sequence: CDR1 SGHTA, CDR2 FQGTGA. Unmatched junction bases numbered 14, after V lost 5 bases and J lost 1 base. Most PBMC samples had approximately 440 ng input DNA in six replicates. TCRdb keeps only in-frame clones here, not all; method: immunoSEQ multiplex PCR. The data contain 72,000 or so clones, about 86% of them singletons. The time point was: after neoadjuvant nivolumab, at surgical resection. PBMCs were not maintained or expanded in culture before analysis. The sequence was collected from a person aged 40-85 years with oral cavity squamous cell carcinoma. This sequence joins TRBV7-3 and TRBJ2-1; 10 nucleotides align to TRBD2. The sequencing used PBMCs, collected after nivolumab (anti-PD-1) treatment. CDR3 bases: TGTGCCAGCAGCCGCCGTGGGCTAGCGGGAGATATATCCTACAATGAGCAGTTCTTC. Its protein product is CASSRRGLAGDISYNEQFF.